This T cell receptor (beta chain) appears in the sequencing data of a study of blood T cell repertoires in COVID-19. For the study at large: Acute and convalescent COVID-19 specimens originated in the United States, Italy and Spain. From T cells, B-cell-depleted T cells, or PBMCs came the material, which was cDNA or gDNA.

This CDR3 comprises 14 residues. V was clipped by 11 bases and J by 1 base, with 15 bases between them. Germline loops: CDR1 MDHEN, CDR2 SYDVKM. In the authors' workflow: Reference gene primer amplification gave nucleated cell count estimates. Sequencing used immunoSEQ multiplex PCR; TCRdb keeps in-frame clones, though not all of them. The V and J calls and clone size come from that table; D and trimming were worked out from the DNA. In the table there are about 180,000 clones, around 89% of which are singletons. The receptor was isolated from a woman aged 25 to 39 with acute or convalescent COVID-19. V and J are TRBV28 and TRBJ2-4; D perhaps matches TRBD2 (6 bases). The sample taken for sequencing was peripheral blood. The CDR3 reads CAVQGGGAKNIQYF. CDR3 in DNA: TGTGCCGTTCAGGGAGGAGGGGCCAAAAACATTCAGTACTTC.